Listed below are T cell receptor beta chains from one sample, sequenced in a study of blood T cells in healthy people across ages. TCRdb analysed the 5' RACE reads with MiXCR anew, one entry per CDR3 protein. This sample has 800,000 to 950,000 distinct CDR3 sequences, with 48% found just once. Sequencing was performed on blood. These receptors came from a man between 25 and 39 years old in good health. Each CDR3 is given with its conserved first and last residue. D genes are given only for firm matches. Rows give clone size only sometimes, using once, few, many, or a class for an expanded clone.

d_gene	abundance	v_gene	j_gene	CDR3aa	CDR3nt
NA	NA	TRBV6-6	TRBJ2-7	CVSSYSWTDYEQYF	TGTGTCAGCAGTTACTCGTGGACAGACTACGAGCAGTACTTC
NA	few	TRBV20-1	TRBJ2-1	CSARVPQGTSYNEQFF	TGCAGTGCTAGAGTCCCACAGGGTACTAGCTACAATGAGCAGTTCTTC
TRBD1	NA	TRBV4-1	TRBJ1-1	CASSQNGQGGTEAFF	TGCGCCAGCAGCCAAAACGGACAGGGCGGCACTGAAGCTTTCTTT
NA	NA	TRBV7-2	TRBJ2-7	CASSPERKQYF	TGTGCCAGCAGCCCAGAGAGGAAGCAGTACTTC
NA	many	TRBV20-1	TRBJ2-3	CSAGRHGSADTQYF	TGCAGTGCTGGAAGGCATGGGTCCGCAGATACGCAGTATTTT
TRBD2	few	TRBV3-1	TRBJ2-3	CASSLQAGGVSTDTQYF	TGTGCCAGCAGCCTCCAAGCGGGGGGCGTAAGCACAGATACGCAGTATTTT
TRBD2	NA	TRBV7-2	TRBJ2-1	CASSLWPSGSLNNEQFF	TGTGCCAGCAGCCTCTGGCCTAGCGGCTCCCTCAACAATGAGCAGTTCTTC
NA	NA	TRBV21-1	TRBJ2-7	CASTSGQEAFYEQYF	TGTGCCAGCACCTCGGGACAGGAGGCCTTCTACGAGCAGTACTTC
NA	NA	TRBV20-1	TRBJ2-3	CSARIAGFLDTQYF	TGCAGTGCTAGAATCGCGGGCTTCCTGGATACGCAGTATTTT
NA	NA	TRBV2	TRBJ1-6	CASRDRQGNSPLHF	TGTGCCAGCAGAGACAGGCAGGGGAATTCACCCCTCCACTTT
TRBD2	NA	TRBV7-2	TRBJ2-1	CASSWGGGLAFYNEQFF	TGTGCCAGCAGCTGGGGCGGGGGACTAGCGTTTTACAATGAGCAGTTCTTC
NA	NA	TRBV12-3/TRBV12-4	TRBJ2-2	CASSRYPGELFF	TGTGCCAGCAGTAGGTACCCCGGGGAGCTGTTTTTT
NA	few	TRBV28	TRBJ2-1	CASNRAGYNEQFF	TGTGCCAGCAACAGGGCAGGGTACAATGAGCAGTTCTTC
TRBD2	NA	TRBV5-1	TRBJ2-4	CVSSAAWTSGGLSTKNIQYF	TGCGTCAGCAGCGCAGCATGGACTAGCGGGGGTTTATCAACCAAAAACATTCAGTACTTC
NA	few	TRBV6-1	TRBJ1-2	CASSETDQRFGGYTF	TGTGCCAGCAGTGAAACAGACCAAAGGTTTGGTGGCTACACCTTC
TRBD1	few	TRBV20-1	TRBJ2-7	CSAYKGQGGEEQYF	TGCAGTGCTTATAAGGGACAGGGAGGTGAGGAGCAGTACTTC
TRBD2	many	TRBV15	TRBJ2-1	CATSSNGAGRYNEQFF	TGTGCCACCAGCAGTAACGGAGCGGGGCGCTACAATGAGCAGTTCTTC
TRBD1	once	TRBV28	TRBJ1-5	CASRLGQGPPSNQPQHF	TGTGCCAGCAGATTGGGACAGGGGCCTCCTAGTAATCAGCCCCAGCATTTT
NA	NA	TRBV6-5	TRBJ1-2	CAGTPLLGLNYGYTF	TGTGCCGGCACCCCACTTTTAGGCCTGAACTATGGCTACACCTTC
NA	NA	TRBV7-2	TRBJ1-6	CASSLVGLGGGSPLHF	TGTGCCAGCAGCTTAGTAGGCCTAGGGGGTGGTTCACCCCTCCACTTT
TRBD1	few	TRBV7-2	TRBJ2-7	CASSLSRDSSYEQYF	TGTGCCAGCAGCTTATCCCGGGACAGCTCCTACGAGCAGTACTTC
TRBD2	NA	TRBV6-5	TRBJ2-7	CASVGADGGAYEQYF	TGTGCCAGCGTTGGAGCAGACGGGGGGGCCTACGAGCAGTACTTC
NA	NA	TRBV27	TRBJ2-7	CASTPNGQSWGQYF	TGTGCCAGCACCCCCAACGGACAATCCTGGGGGCAGTACTTC
NA	NA	TRBV7-2	TRBJ2-3	CASSPRGQGDTQYF	TGTGCCAGCAGCCCCCGGGGCCAAGGAGATACGCAGTATTTT
NA	NA	TRBV27	TRBJ2-1	CASSLRLVQFF	TGTGCCAGCAGTTTACGACTGGTACAGTTCTTC
NA	NA	TRBV4-1	TRBJ2-3	CASSRGSRGDTQYF	TGCGCCAGCAGCCGGGGCTCTCGGGGGGATACGCAGTATTTT
TRBD2	few	TRBV5-8	TRBJ2-3	CASSLEKRGGRDTQYF	TGTGCCAGCAGCTTGGAGAAGCGGGGGGGCAGAGATACGCAGTATTTT
NA	many	TRBV27	TRBJ2-7	CASSPNSYEQYF	TGTGCCAGCAGCCCAAATTCCTACGAGCAGTACTTC
NA	few	TRBV20-1	TRBJ1-1	CSAPDRQHGNTEAFF	TGCAGTGCTCCCGACCGCCAACACGGGAACACTGAAGCTTTCTTT
TRBD1	NA	TRBV18	TRBJ2-4	CASITDRATKNIQYF	TGTGCCAGCATAACTGACAGGGCGACCAAAAACATTCAGTACTTC
NA	NA	TRBV4-1	TRBJ2-7	CASSQDQWGTSYEQYF	TGCGCCAGCAGCCAAGATCAATGGGGAACCTCCTACGAGCAGTACTTC
NA	NA	TRBV7-2	TRBJ1-2	CASSLQTDLMGYTF	TGTGCCAGCAGCTTACAGACAGATCTTATGGGCTACACCTTC
NA	NA	TRBV12-3/TRBV12-4	TRBJ2-3	CASSSQILNTDTQYF	TGTGCCAGCAGTTCGCAGATTCTGAACACAGATACGCAGTATTTT